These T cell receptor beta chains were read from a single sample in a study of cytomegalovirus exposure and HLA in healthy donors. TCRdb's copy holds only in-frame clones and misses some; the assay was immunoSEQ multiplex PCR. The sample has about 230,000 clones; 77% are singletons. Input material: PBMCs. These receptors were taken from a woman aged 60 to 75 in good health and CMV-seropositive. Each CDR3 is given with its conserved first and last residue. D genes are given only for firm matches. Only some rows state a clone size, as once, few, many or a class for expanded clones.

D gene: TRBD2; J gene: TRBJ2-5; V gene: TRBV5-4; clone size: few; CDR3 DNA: TGTGCCAGCAGCCTGAGGGTAGCGGGAAACCAAGAGACCCAGTACTTC; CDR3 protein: CASSLRVAGNQETQYF
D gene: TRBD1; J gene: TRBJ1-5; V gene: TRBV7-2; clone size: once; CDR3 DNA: TGTGCCAGCAGCTTAGGGACAGGGCTAGACCAGCCCCAGCATTTT; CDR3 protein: CASSLGTGLDQPQHF
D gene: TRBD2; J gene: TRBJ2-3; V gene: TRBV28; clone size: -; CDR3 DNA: TGTGCCAGCAGCTCCGGGGGGGCCTGGGCGGATACGCAGTATTTT; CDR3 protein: CASSSGGAWADTQYF
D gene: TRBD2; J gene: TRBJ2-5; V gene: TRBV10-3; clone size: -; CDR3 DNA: TGTGCCATCCGGGGGACTAGCGGGACCGAAGAGACCCAGTACTTC; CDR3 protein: CAIRGTSGTEETQYF
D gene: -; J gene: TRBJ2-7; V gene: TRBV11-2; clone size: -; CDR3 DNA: TGTGCCAGCAGCCTCCGACAGACCAGCTACGAGCAGTACTTC; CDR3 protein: CASSLRQTSYEQYF
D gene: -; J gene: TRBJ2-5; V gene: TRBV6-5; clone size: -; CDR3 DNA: TGTGCCAGCAGTGAGGTGGGGCTTGAGACCCAGTACTTC; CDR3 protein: CASSEVGLETQYF
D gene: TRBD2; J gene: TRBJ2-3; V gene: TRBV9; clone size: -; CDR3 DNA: TGTGCCAGCAGCCCCTGGGGACTAGCGGGAGTAATAGATACGCAGTATTTT; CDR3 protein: CASSPWGLAGVIDTQYF
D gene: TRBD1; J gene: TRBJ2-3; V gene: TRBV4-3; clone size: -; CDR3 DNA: TGCGCCAGCAGCCGGACAGGGGGCGGTTCAGATACGCAGTATTTT; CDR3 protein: CASSRTGGGSDTQYF
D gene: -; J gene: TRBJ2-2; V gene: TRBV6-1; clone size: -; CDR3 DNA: TGTGCCAGCAGACCAGCAACAGGGACCGGGGAGCTGTTTTTT; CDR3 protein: CASRPATGTGELFF
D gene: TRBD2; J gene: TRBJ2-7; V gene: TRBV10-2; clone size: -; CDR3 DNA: TGCGCCAGCAGTCGACTAGCGGGGGTCTACTACGAGCAGTACTTC; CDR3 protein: CASSRLAGVYYEQYF
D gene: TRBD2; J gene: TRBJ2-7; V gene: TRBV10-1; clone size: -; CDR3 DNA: TGCGCCAGCAGTGGACTAGCGGGACCCTACGAGCAGTACTTC; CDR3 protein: CASSGLAGPYEQYF
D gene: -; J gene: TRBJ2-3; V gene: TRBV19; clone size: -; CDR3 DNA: TGTGCCAGTAGTGATCAGGGAGGTTCCACAGATACGCAGTATTTT; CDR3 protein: CASSDQGGSTDTQYF
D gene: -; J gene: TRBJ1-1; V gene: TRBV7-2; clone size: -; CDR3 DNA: TGTGCCAGCAGTCGACTCTCTGAAGCTTTCTTT; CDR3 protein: CASSRLSEAFF
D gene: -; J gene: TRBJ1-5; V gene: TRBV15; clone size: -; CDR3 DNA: TGTGCCACCAGCAGACTAGGGGAACCGGATCAGCCCCAGCATTTT; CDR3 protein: CATSRLGEPDQPQHF
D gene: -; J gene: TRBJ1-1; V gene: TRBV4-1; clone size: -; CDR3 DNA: TGCGCCAGCAGCCAAGATTGGGGGGGCATGATTGAAGCTTTCTTT; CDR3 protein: CASSQDWGGMIEAFF
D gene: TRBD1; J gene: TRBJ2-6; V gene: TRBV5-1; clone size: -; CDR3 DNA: TGCGCCAGCAGAGGGGGCCCTAGCTCTGGGGCCAACGTCCTGACTTTC; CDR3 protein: CASRGGPSSGANVLTF